A few counts support the clone carrying this T cell receptor beta chain. The antigen is unknown. The sample is drawn from a study of T cells after yellow fever vaccination. The germline CDR1 and CDR2 sequences are MNHNS and SASEGT. This CDR3 has 13 residues. V lost 1 base to trimming and J lost 3 bases, with 6 bases between them. General observations from the study: Clones from primary vaccination mostly reappeared after the booster (about 97% CD4, 88% CD8).

TCRdb itself ran the 5' RACE reads through MiXCR, one entry per CDR3 protein. The sample includes about 260,000 distinct CDR3 sequences, roughly 5% of them seen just once. The specimen comprised CD4+ T cells sorted from PBMCs, sampled on the day of the yellow fever booster vaccination. The chain carries TRBV6-1 and TRBJ1-2; D uncertain. The TCR originated in a man younger than 30 who received the YFV17D yellow fever vaccine. The CDR3 here is CASSEVAHYGYTF. The CDR3 region has the DNA TGTGCCAGCAGTGAAGTCGCCCACTATGGCTACACCTTC.